These 16 T cell receptor beta chains share one sample of origin, sequenced in a study of technical replicates of blood from a few donors. Profiling relied on immunoSEQ multiplex PCR, and the TCRdb table lists in-frame clones only, not all of them. The data show roughly 68,000 clones, about 90% seen once. Sample: T cells isolated from PBMCs. The receptors derive from a human donor in good health.

The J gene is TRBJ1-1, the V gene TRBV7-3; 7 nucleotides agree with TRBD1. J lost 1 base, V lost 5 bases, and 4 bases had no gene match. The CDR3 is 14 residues long. CDR1 is SGHTA and CDR2 is FQGTGA in the germline V gene. Written as DNA, the CDR3 is TGTGCCAGCAGCCCCGGGACAGAGAACACTGAAGCTTTCTTT. This gives the protein CASSPGTENTEAFF.

This rearrangement joins TRBV5-8 to TRBJ1-5; 8 nucleotides match TRBD1. J lost 4 bases, V lost 4 bases, and 7 bases had no gene match. The CDR3 extends over 15 amino acids. The germline gives CDR1 SGHTS, CDR2 YDEGEE. The CDR3 DNA reads TGTGCCAGCAGCCTCCTGACAGGGGCAAATCAGCCCCAGCATTTT. Translation: CASSLLTGANQPQHF.

The V call is TRBV5-1, the J call TRBJ1-2; D is unclear. The germline V and J ends were trimmed by 1 base and 8 bases, with 15 bases remaining between them. Germline lookup yields CDR1 SGHRS and CDR2 YFSETQ. This CDR3 has 14 amino acids. The CDR3 is CASSLSDSTRGYTF. In nucleotides, the CDR3 is TGCGCCAGCAGCTTGTCCGATTCTACTAGGGGCTACACCTTC.

This chain links TRBV10-3 with TRBJ2-7; D is undetermined. The CDR3 spans 14 residues. Trimming stripped 5 bases from V and 5 bases from J, with 16 bases between. CDR1 is ENHRY, CDR2 SYGVKD, per germline. CDR3 in amino acids: CAISHLDEAHEQYF. The CDR3 DNA reads TGTGCCATCAGTCATCTAGACGAAGCCCACGAGCAGTACTTC.

CDR3 DNA sequence: TGTGCCAGCTCACCAGGGCAGGGCATGGGTCAGCCCCAGCATTTT. This translates into CASSPGQGMGQPQHF. V is TRBV18 and J is TRBJ1-5; weak D call: TRBD1 (5 bases). V was trimmed by 2 bases and J by 6 bases, leaving 14 bases between them. CDR1 and CDR2 from the germline V gene are KGHSH and LQKENI. This CDR3 region has 15 residues.

The genes are TRBV11-1 and TRBJ2-5; a weak D match, TRBD1 (6 bases). CDR3 length: 13 amino acids. The ends were cut back, 5 bases at V and 5 bases at J, with 12 bases in the middle. Germline CDR1 and CDR2: SGHAT and FQDESV (reference sequence). The CDR3 DNA sequence: TGTGCCAGCAGCCCCTGGGACACCGAGACCCAGTACTTC. Its protein product is CASSPWDTETQYF.

The genes are TRBV30 and TRBJ2-7; the D gene is possibly TRBD1 (5 bases). Trimming stripped 3 bases from V and 6 bases from J, with 12 bases between. CDR3 length: 12 residues. From germline, CDR1 is GTSNPN and CDR2 SVGIG (reference sequence). The CDR3 DNA sequence: TGTGCCTGGAGCACCGGACACAGCGAGCAGTACTTC. Protein product: CAWSTGHSEQYF.

The chain has TRBV6-1 and TRBJ2-1, with a tentative D call TRBD2 (6 bases). V was cut by 2 bases and J by 10 bases, with 27 bases left in between. Germline V CDR1 and CDR2: MNHNS, SASEGT. CDR3 size: 18 residues. CDR3 sequence: CASSEFFALGDSVSEQFF. In DNA form, the CDR3 reads TGTGCCAGCAGTGAATTCTTCGCCTTGGGGGACTCCGTCTCGGAGCAGTTCTTC.

V gene TRBV11-2 combines with J gene TRBJ2-7; no definite D call. There are 12 residues in the CDR3. V shed 5 bases and J shed 0 bases, with 5 bases lying between them. The germline V gene has CDR1 SGHAT and CDR2 FQNNGV. CDR3 amino acids: CASSTDSYEQYF. CDR3 nucleotides: TGTGCCAGCAGCACAGACTCCTACGAGCAGTACTTC.

CDR3 loop: CASSHRRLTEAFF. As DNA, the CDR3 is TGTGCCAGCAGCCACCGACGACTCACTGAAGCTTTCTTT. The chain couples TRBV11-2 to TRBJ1-1; D remains unclear. The germline V gene has CDR1 SGHAT and CDR2 FQNNGV. V was trimmed by 5 bases and J by 4 bases, leaving 11 bases between them. The CDR3 has 13 amino acids.

A remark on this clone: A junction boundary mismatches the germline segment, possibly from a read error. The gene calls are TRBV5-1 and TRBJ1-1; D might be TRBD1 (6 bases). Germline loops: CDR1 SGHRS, CDR2 YFSETQ. The CDR3 totals 15 residues. As DNA, the CDR3 is TGCGCCAGCAGCACTGAGACAGGAATGAACACTGAAACTTTCTTT. Its protein product is CASSTETGMNTETFF.

The V and J genes are TRBV19 and TRBJ2-7; 7 bases line up with TRBD2. Germline CDR1 is LNHDA and CDR2 is SQIVND (reference sequence). V lost 7 bases, J lost 0 bases, and 3 bases stayed unmatched. This CDR3 spans 13 amino acids. The chain's CDR3 is CASNRGSSYEQYF. CDR3 nucleotides: TGTGCCAGTAATCGCGGGAGCTCCTACGAGCAGTACTTC.

The rearrangement links TRBV14 to TRBJ1-4, with a tentative D call TRBD1 (6 bases). Germline V gene sequence: CDR1 SGHDN, CDR2 FVKESK. V dropped 5 bases and J dropped 7 bases, with 14 bases sitting between them. The CDR3 is 14 amino acids. For the CDR3, the DNA is TGTGCCAGCAGCGATCAGGGGTGGGGTGAAAAACTGTTTTTT. It specifies CASSDQGWGEKLFF.

The genes are TRBV5-1 and TRBJ1-2, with D unclear. The germline V gene encodes CDR1 SGHRS and CDR2 YFSETQ. The CDR3 length is 12 residues. V dropped 0 bases and J dropped 3 bases, with 3 bases sitting between them. The DNA of the CDR3 is TGCGCCAGCAGCTTGGGCGACTATGGCTACACCTTC. It encodes CASSLGDYGYTF.

This chain uses TRBV19 with TRBJ1-1; tentative D call: TRBD1 (5 bases). Germline CDR1 is LNHDA and CDR2 is SQIVND (reference sequence). The CDR3 contains 16 residues. Trimming cost V 3 bases and J 5 bases, with 19 bases left between them. DNA for the CDR3: TGTGCCAGTAGTATTGTCCCAGGGATTGTTTCAACTGAAGCTTTCTTT. It translates to CASSIVPGIVSTEAFF.

This chain links TRBV4-3 with TRBJ2-1; 16 bases are shared with TRBD2. Trimming at V came to 4 bases and at J to 9 bases, leaving 3 bases not matched to a gene. This CDR3 has 15 amino acids. Germline V gives CDR1 LGHNA, CDR2 YSLEER. The CDR3 DNA reads as TGCGCCAGCAGCCTTGGGACTAGCGGGAGGGGTGAGCAGTTCTTC. Amino acid sequence: CASSLGTSGRGEQFF.